Following are 25 T cell receptor beta chains from one sample sequenced in a study of Ad26.COV2.S vaccination and SARS-CoV-2 variants. The method was immunoSEQ multiplex PCR; TCRdb's version includes in-frame clones alone and lacks a portion of them. The sample includes hundreds of thousands of clones, 88% of them seen just once. Treatment described: over 15 received Ad26.COV2.S at low or high dose, single or two shots; roughly 5 received placebo; per-sample allocation not given. Day 63 after the first vaccine or placebo injection was the time point for sampling. The sample was peripheral blood, taken in a trial of Ad26.COV2.S vaccine versus placebo. Every receptor here comes from a person between 18 and 59 years old who received the Ad26.COV2.S COVID-19 vaccine or a placebo.

This chain uses TRBV24-1 with TRBJ1-5; the D is unclear. CDR3 length: 14 amino acids. Germline V lookup: CDR1 KGHDR, CDR2 SFDVKD. Trimming took off 0 bases at V and 4 bases at J, with 6 bases between the two ends. The CDR3 bases are TGTGCCACCAGTGATTTGGAAGGGAATCAGCCCCAGCATTTT. Residues: CATSDLEGNQPQHF.

V usage is TRBV7-8 and J usage is TRBJ1-6; 7 bases map to TRBD1. This CDR3 contains 18 residues. Germline CDR1 reads SGHVS; CDR2 reads FQNEAQ. The ends lost 3 bases at V and 11 bases at J; junction bases unmatched: 19. The CDR3 DNA reads as TGTGCCAGCAGCTTTGGACAGGCCGGGTACTCGCCCCTCGCACCCCTCCACTTT. This codes for CASSFGQAGYSPLAPLHF.

This clone was detected a few times. This chain links TRBV5-6 with TRBJ1-2; D remains unclear. The germline V gene has CDR1 SGHDT and CDR2 YYEEEE. Trimming took 6 bases from V and 4 from J, leaving 13 bases between them. This CDR3 spans 13 amino acids. CDR3 region: CASNSAGVYGYTF. The CDR3, as DNA: TGTGCCAGCAACTCGGCAGGAGTCTATGGCTACACCTTC. The variable domain in full, with the rest retrieved from reference TRBV5-6 and TRBJ1-2, is DAGVTQSPTHLIKTRGQQVTLRCSPKSGHDTVSWYQQALGQGPQFIFQYYEEEERQRGNFPDRFSGHQFPNYSSELNVNALLLGDSALYLCASNSAGVYGYTFGSGTRLTVV.

V is TRBV4-3 and J is TRBJ1-5; D ambiguous. V was shortened by 0 bases and J by 10 bases, with 13 bases between the two germline ends. Germline V gives CDR1 LGHNA, CDR2 YSLEER. The CDR3 runs to 14 residues. In DNA form, the CDR3 reads TGCGCCAGCAGCCAAGAAATAAGAGGGTCACCCCAGCATTTT. Protein sequence: CASSQEIRGSPQHF.

The rearrangement joins TRBV6-2 or TRBV6-3 to TRBJ2-1, with D possibly TRBD1 on 6 matching bases. CDR3 size: 16 residues. Germline V CDR1 and CDR2: MNHEY, SVGEGT. Trimming removed 2 bases from V and 4 bases from J, with 15 bases in between. Here the CDR3 reads CASSYRRTVQYNEQFF. The DNA for the CDR3 is TGTGCCAGCAGTTACCGAAGGACAGTACAATACAATGAGCAGTTCTTC.

The rearrangement links TRBV7-9 to TRBJ1-2; TRBD1 is a possible D gene (6 bases). The V end was cut by 4 bases, the J end by 6 bases, with 21 bases between. This CDR3 is 16 amino acids long. Germline CDR1 and CDR2: SEHNR and FQNEAQ (reference sequence). CDR3 loop: CASSSPVLGDTDGYTF. In nucleotides, the CDR3 is TGTGCCAGCAGCTCCCCGGTTTTGGGGGACACGGATGGCTACACCTTC.

The chain combines TRBV5-4 with TRBJ1-1; 8 nucleotides match TRBD1. V lost 4 bases and J lost 1; bases outside the gene matches: 6. Germline CDR1 is SGHNT and CDR2 is YYREEE (reference sequence). The CDR3 runs 15 residues. The CDR3 nucleotides read TGTGCCAGCAGCCCCCATACAGGGGGGAACACTGAAGCTTTCTTT. Its protein is CASSPHTGGNTEAFF.

The chain links TRBV7-2 to TRBJ2-7; 10 bases line up with TRBD2. V lost 5 bases, J lost 2 bases, and 6 bases stayed unmatched. Germline assignment: CDR1 SGHTA and CDR2 FQGNSA. CDR3 length: 15 residues. The CDR3 protein is CASSPRTSGPYEQYF. Written as DNA, the CDR3 is TGTGCCAGCAGCCCCCGGACTAGCGGACCCTACGAGCAGTACTTC.

This chain connects TRBV7-8 to TRBJ1-1; D not resolved. Trimming left V 5 bases short and J 1 base short, with 14 bases between. Germline V gives CDR1 SGHVS, CDR2 FQNEAQ. This CDR3 contains 15 residues. CDR3 DNA sequence: TGTGCCAGCAGCCTGCGCCACGAAACGAACACTGAAGCTTTCTTT. Encoded protein: CASSLRHETNTEAFF.

The chain carries TRBV7-6 and TRBJ2-3, with 7 positions matching TRBD1. Germline V gene data show CDR1 as SGHVS and CDR2 as FNYEAQ. The CDR3 contains 15 residues. Losses at the gene ends were 3 bases for V and 2 bases for J; bases not matched to a gene: 5. The CDR3: CASSFTGAITDTQYF. DNA of the CDR3: TGTGCCAGCAGCTTCACAGGGGCTATCACAGATACGCAGTATTTT.

The gene calls are TRBV7-3 and TRBJ2-3, with D perhaps matching TRBD2 (7 bases). CDR1 and CDR2 from the germline V gene are SGHTA and FQGTGA. The CDR3 length is 16 residues. Deletions cut 3 bases from V and 0 bases from J, with 13 bases between. In DNA form, the CDR3 reads TGTGCCAGCAGCTTCTTGGGCGGGGGCAGCACAGATACGCAGTATTTT. This codes for CASSFLGGGSTDTQYF.

V usage is TRBV2 and J usage is TRBJ2-7; 8 bases align to TRBD1. The CDR3 consists of 13 residues. The V and J ends lost 11 bases and 4 bases, in that order; junction bases with no gene match: 10. The V gene's germline CDR1 is SNHLY and CDR2 FYNNEI. The CDR3 sequence is CADMDRDRYEQYF. The CDR3 DNA is TGTGCCGACATGGACAGGGACAGGTACGAGCAGTACTTC.

The chain carries TRBV19 and TRBJ2-3; D perhaps matches TRBD2 (5 bases). CDR3 length equals 13 residues. Germline assignment: CDR1 LNHDA and CDR2 SQIVND (reference sequence). With 6 bases removed from V and 5 bases from J, the gap between germline ends came to 12 bases. CDR3 residues: CASSASGIDTQYF. The CDR3 DNA sequence: TGTGCCAGTAGCGCCTCCGGGATAGATACGCAGTATTTT.

The rearrangement links TRBV11-3 to TRBJ2-1; 10 bases are shared with TRBD1. The ends lost 5 bases at V and 6 bases at J; junction bases unmatched: 10. CDR1 SGHNT and CDR2 YENEEA come from the germline V gene. The CDR3 spans 16 residues. The CDR3 nucleotides are TGTGCCAGCAGCCATCGGACAGGGGGGTTTGGCAATGAGCAGTTCTTC. Translation gives CASSHRTGGFGNEQFF.

CDR3 DNA sequence: TGTGCCAGCAGCATCGGACAGGGGGCTTCGAATTCACCCCTCCACTTT. Amino acid sequence: CASSIGQGASNSPLHF. V usage is TRBV5-4 and J usage is TRBJ1-6; 11 nucleotides match TRBD1. The CDR3 runs to 16 residues. V lost 4 bases to trimming and J lost 7 bases; unmatched junction nucleotides: 7. Germline CDR1 is SGHNT and CDR2 is YYREEE (reference sequence).

The rearrangement joins TRBV7-6 to TRBJ1-5; D may be TRBD1 (5 bases). V lost 5 bases to trimming and J lost 3 bases, with 17 bases between them. Per the germline V gene, CDR1 is SGHVS and CDR2 is FNYEAQ. The CDR3 covers 16 residues. CDR3 amino acids: CASSGDGRDDNQPQHF. Here the CDR3 DNA reads TGTGCCAGCAGCGGGGACGGGAGGGATGACAATCAGCCCCAGCATTTT. Drawing the rest from reference TRBV7-6 and TRBJ1-5, the complete variable domain is GAGVSQSPRYKVTKRGQDVALRCDPISGHVSLYWYRQALGQGPEFLTYFNYEAQQDKSGLPNDRFSAERPEGSISTLTIQRTEQRDSAMYRCASSGDGRDDNQPQHFGDGTRLSIL.

The V call is TRBV29-1, the J call TRBJ2-1; D gene unclear. The germline CDR1 and CDR2 sequences are SQVTM and ANQGSEA. The CDR3 runs to 12 residues. V was clipped by 5 bases and J by 7 bases, with 12 bases between them. The CDR3 coding sequence is TGCAGCGTTTTGTCGTTGGGGAATGAGCAGTTCTTC. This codes for CSVLSLGNEQFF.

The chain uses TRBV7-9 and TRBJ2-7; D may match TRBD1 or TRBD2 (6 bases each). The CDR3 runs to 15 residues. Looked up from germline, CDR1 is SEHNR and CDR2 is FQNEAQ (reference sequence). V was cut by 5 bases and J by 4 bases, with 18 bases left in between. CDR3 coding DNA: TGTGCCAGCAGCCCGCGGGCAGGGGAGGTGTACGAGCAGTACTTC. As protein: CASSPRAGEVYEQYF.

A note on this clone: Germline and junction disagree at one end, which may indicate a read error. The chain couples TRBV7-2 to TRBJ1-5; TRBD1 matches at 8 bases. This CDR3 has 12 amino acids. Germline loops: CDR1 SGHTA, CDR2 FQGNSA. The CDR3 reads CASSLGQDDLNF. CDR3 DNA sequence: TGTGCCAGCAGCTTGGGACAGGATGATCTTAATTTT.

The V call is TRBV28, the J call TRBJ2-3; a weak D match, TRBD2 (6 bases). Trimming pared 1 base from V and 7 bases from J, leaving 12 bases between. Germline V lookup: CDR1 MDHEN, CDR2 SYDVKM. The CDR3 length is 14 residues. CDR3 protein: CASSLSGLPNTQYF. The CDR3 DNA sequence: TGTGCCAGCAGTTTATCGGGACTCCCAAATACGCAGTATTTT.

The J gene is TRBJ2-2, the V gene TRBV29-1, with D possibly matching TRBD2 (6 bases). Germline CDR1 SQVTM, CDR2 ANQGSEA. The CDR3 extends over 14 amino acids. Trimming shortened V by 5 bases and J by 2 bases, and 12 bases separated the two germline ends. The CDR3 here is CSVLGSGNTGELFF. CDR3 sequence (DNA): TGCAGCGTTCTAGGTAGCGGCAACACCGGGGAGCTGTTTTTT.

The rearrangement joins TRBV5-7 to TRBJ2-7, with D hard to call. TRBV5-7 qualifies as an ORF whose function is uncertain. V dropped 2 bases and J dropped 1 base, with 13 bases sitting between them. This CDR3 comprises 15 residues. In nucleotides, the CDR3 is TGTGCCAGCAGCTTTCTATACACGCAATCCTACGAGCAGTACTTC. It translates to CASSFLYTQSYEQYF.

The chain uses TRBV28 and TRBJ2-1; D is unclear. The CDR3 loop spans 12 amino acids. CDR1 MDHEN and CDR2 SYDVKM come from the germline V gene. V shed 2 bases and J shed 9 bases, with 8 bases lying between them. CDR3 sequence reads: CASSLEWVEQFF. The CDR3 DNA follows: TGTGCCAGCAGTTTAGAGTGGGTTGAGCAGTTCTTC.

The V and J genes are TRBV30 and TRBJ2-7; possible D gene TRBD2, 6 bases. CDR3 size: 15 residues. Germline CDR1 reads GTSNPN; CDR2 reads SVGIG (reference sequence). V lost 1 base and J lost 2, with 15 bases in between. CDR3 coding DNA: TGTGCCTGGAGTGGCGGGGTGGGAGAGACCTACGAGCAGTACTTC. Encoded protein: CAWSGGVGETYEQYF. The full variable domain, completed using reference TRBV30 and TRBJ2-7, is SQTIHQWPATLVQPVGSPLSLECTVEGTSNPNLYWYRQAAGRGLQLLFYSVGIGQISSEVPQNLSASRPQDRQFILSSKKLLLSDSGFYLCAWSGGVGETYEQYFGPGTRLTVT.

The CDR3 DNA is TGTGCCAGCTCGGGGGGGGATACGCAGTATTTT. This translates into CASSGGDTQYF. This chain joins TRBV6-6 and TRBJ2-3, with 8 positions matching TRBD2. CDR3 size: 11 residues. Per germline, CDR1 MNHNY and CDR2 SVGAGI (reference sequence). V shed 8 bases and J 6 bases; nucleotides not matched to a gene: 1.